This T cell receptor beta chain was identified in a study of cytomegalovirus exposure and HLA in healthy donors. Study-wide results and caveats: A list of roughly 160 TCR beta chains associated with cytomegalovirus was given. In a later analysis, V- and J-gene trimming of beta chains associated with a DCLRE1C missense variant, replicated independently.

Turning to this clone: Its target is unknown.

Germline V gene lookup returns CDR1 MGHDK and CDR2 SYGVNS. CDR3 length: 15 amino acids. V lost 4 bases, J lost 5 bases, and 5 bases stayed unmatched. PCR was performed using 60 Vbeta and 13 Jbeta primers. Per the original data handling: In a later analysis, roughly 86 million unique TCR beta chains included roughly 11 million shared by two or more donors. Libraries were prepared by immunoSEQ multiplex PCR; TCRdb keeps only in-frame clonotypes and omits some of them. V, J and clone size are those of that table, while D and trimming were read from the DNA. The repertoire holds around 120,000 clones, with approximately 77% as singletons.

The sequenced material came from PBMCs. This TCR was sampled from a man aged 18 to 30 in good health and CMV-seronegative. This rearrangement joins TRBV25-1 to TRBJ2-1; TRBD1 aligns across 10 bases. CDR3 sequence (DNA): TGTGCCAGCAGTGCTTCCGGGACAGGGGACAATGAGCAGTTCTTC. Amino acids: CASSASGTGDNEQFF.